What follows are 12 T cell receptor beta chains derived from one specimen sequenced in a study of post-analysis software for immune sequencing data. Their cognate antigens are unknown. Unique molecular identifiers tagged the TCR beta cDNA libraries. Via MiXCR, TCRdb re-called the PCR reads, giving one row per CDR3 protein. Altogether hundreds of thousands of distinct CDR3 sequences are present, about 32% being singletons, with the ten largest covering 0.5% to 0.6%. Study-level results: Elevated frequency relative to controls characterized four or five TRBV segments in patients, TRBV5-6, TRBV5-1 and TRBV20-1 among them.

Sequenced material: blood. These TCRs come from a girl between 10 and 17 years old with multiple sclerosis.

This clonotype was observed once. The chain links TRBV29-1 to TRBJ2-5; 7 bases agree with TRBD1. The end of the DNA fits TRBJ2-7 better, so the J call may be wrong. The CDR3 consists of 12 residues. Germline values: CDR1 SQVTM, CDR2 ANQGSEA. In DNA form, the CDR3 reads TGCAGCGTGATACCGGGACAGAGCGAGCAGTACTTC. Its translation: CSVIPGQSEQYF.

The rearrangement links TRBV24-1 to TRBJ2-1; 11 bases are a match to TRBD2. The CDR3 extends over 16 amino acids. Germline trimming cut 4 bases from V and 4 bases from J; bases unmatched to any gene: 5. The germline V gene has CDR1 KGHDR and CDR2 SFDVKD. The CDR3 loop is CATSDSSGRNYNEQFF. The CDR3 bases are TGTGCCACCAGTGACTCTAGCGGGAGGAATTACAATGAGCAGTTCTTC.

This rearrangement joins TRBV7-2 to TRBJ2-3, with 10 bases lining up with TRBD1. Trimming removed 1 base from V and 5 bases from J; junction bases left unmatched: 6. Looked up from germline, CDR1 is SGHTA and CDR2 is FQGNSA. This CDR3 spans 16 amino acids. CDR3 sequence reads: CASSLGGDRGIDTQYF. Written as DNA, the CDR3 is TGTGCCAGCAGCTTAGGGGGGGACAGGGGTATAGATACGCAGTATTTT. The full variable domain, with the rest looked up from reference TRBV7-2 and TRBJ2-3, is GAGVSQSPSNKVTEKGKDVELRCDPISGHTALYWYRQSLGQGLEFLIYFQGNSAPDKSGLPSDRFSAERTGGSVSTLTIQRTQQEDSAVYLCASSLGGDRGIDTQYFGPGTRLTVL.

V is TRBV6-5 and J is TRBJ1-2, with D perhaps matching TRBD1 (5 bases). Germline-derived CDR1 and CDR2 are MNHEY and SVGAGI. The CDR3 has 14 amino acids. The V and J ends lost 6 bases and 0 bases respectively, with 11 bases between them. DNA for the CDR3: TGTGCCAGCAGATCTTGGACACCTAACTATGGCTACACCTTC. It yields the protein CASRSWTPNYGYTF.

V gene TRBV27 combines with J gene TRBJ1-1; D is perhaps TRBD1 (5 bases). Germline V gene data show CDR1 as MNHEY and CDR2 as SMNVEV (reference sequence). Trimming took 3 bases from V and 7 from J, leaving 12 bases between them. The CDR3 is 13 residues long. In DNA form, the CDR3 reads TGTGCCAGCAGTTTCATTGGGGACCGTGAAGCTTTCTTT. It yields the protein CASSFIGDREAFF.

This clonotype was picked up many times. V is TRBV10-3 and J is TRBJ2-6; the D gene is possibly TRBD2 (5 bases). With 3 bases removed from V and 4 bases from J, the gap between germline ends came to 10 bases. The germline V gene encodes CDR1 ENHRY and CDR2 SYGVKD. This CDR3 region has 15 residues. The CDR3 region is CAISDLSGGANVLTF. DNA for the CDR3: TGTGCCATCAGTGATTTGTCGGGGGGGGCCAACGTCCTGACTTTC.

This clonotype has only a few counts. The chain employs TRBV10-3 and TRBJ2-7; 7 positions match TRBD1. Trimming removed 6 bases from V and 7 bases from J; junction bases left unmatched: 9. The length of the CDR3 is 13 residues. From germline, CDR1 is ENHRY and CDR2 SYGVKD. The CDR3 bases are TGTGCCATCAGCCGGGACAGACTACGGGAGCAGTACTTC. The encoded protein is CAISRDRLREQYF.

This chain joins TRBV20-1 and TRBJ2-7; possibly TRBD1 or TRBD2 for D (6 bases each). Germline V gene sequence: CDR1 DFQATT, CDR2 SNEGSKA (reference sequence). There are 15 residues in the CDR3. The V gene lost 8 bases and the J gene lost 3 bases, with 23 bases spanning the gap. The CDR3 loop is CSPRPGGGLGYEQYF. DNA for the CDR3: TGCAGTCCTCGCCCCGGAGGGGGACTCGGCTACGAGCAGTACTTC.

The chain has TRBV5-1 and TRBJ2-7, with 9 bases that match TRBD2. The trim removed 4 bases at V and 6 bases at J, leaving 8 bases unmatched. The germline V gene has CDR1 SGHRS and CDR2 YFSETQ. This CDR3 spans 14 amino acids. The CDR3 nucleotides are TGCGCCAGCAGCCCGAGGACTAGCGAGGTCGAGCAGTACTTC. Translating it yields CASSPRTSEVEQYF.

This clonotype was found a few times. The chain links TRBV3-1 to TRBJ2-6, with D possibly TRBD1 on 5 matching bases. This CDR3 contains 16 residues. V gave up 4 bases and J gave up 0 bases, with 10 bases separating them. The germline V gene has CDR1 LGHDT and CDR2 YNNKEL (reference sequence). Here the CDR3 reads CASSRIGDSGANVLTF. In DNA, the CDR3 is TGTGCCAGCAGCCGGATAGGGGACTCTGGGGCCAACGTCCTGACTTTC.

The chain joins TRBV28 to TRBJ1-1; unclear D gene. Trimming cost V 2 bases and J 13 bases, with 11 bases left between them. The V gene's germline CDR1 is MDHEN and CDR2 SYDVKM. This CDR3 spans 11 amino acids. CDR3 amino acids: CASSLISFVFF. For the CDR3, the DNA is TGTGCCAGCAGTTTAATTTCGTTTGTTTTCTTT.

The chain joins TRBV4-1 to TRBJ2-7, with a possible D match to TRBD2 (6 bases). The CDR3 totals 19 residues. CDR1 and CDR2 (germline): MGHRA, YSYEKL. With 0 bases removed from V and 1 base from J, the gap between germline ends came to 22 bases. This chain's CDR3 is CASSQDWSSGHLRSYEQYF. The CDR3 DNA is TGCGCCAGCAGCCAAGATTGGTCGAGCGGGCACCTACGGTCCTACGAGCAGTACTTC.